This is a list of T cell receptor beta chains from one sample in a study of cytomegalovirus exposure and HLA in healthy donors. TCRdb keeps only in-frame clones here, not all; method: immunoSEQ multiplex PCR. The sample lists roughly 120,000 clones, about 59% occurring once. The sequenced material came from PBMCs. Every receptor here comes from a woman in her thirties or forties in good health and CMV-seropositive. Both conserved end residues are part of each CDR3. A D gene is named only where the DNA matches it firmly. A row's size may be missing; if present it is once, few, many or a size class.

clone_size: few
j_call: TRBJ2-1
v_call: TRBV7-9
d_call: TRBD1
cdr3_aa: CASSPRDRAPGEQFF
cdr3_nt: TGTGCCAGCAGCCCCCGGGACAGGGCCCCGGGTGAGCAGTTCTTC

clone_size: once
j_call: TRBJ1-1
v_call: TRBV10-3
d_call: NA
cdr3_aa: CAISESAGRNTEAFF
cdr3_nt: TGTGCCATCAGTGAGTCGGCGGGCAGGAACACTGAAGCTTTCTTT

clone_size: once
j_call: TRBJ1-3
v_call: TRBV6-6
d_call: NA
cdr3_aa: CASSFLGGGGNTIYF
cdr3_nt: TGTGCCAGCAGTTTCTTGGGGGGTGGAGGAAACACCATATATTTT

clone_size: NA
j_call: TRBJ1-1
v_call: TRBV4-1
d_call: TRBD1
cdr3_aa: CASSQGQGSAEAFF
cdr3_nt: TGCGCCAGCAGCCAAGGACAGGGAAGCGCTGAAGCTTTCTTT

clone_size: NA
j_call: TRBJ1-2
v_call: TRBV28
d_call: NA
cdr3_aa: CASSSGQDYGYTF
cdr3_nt: TGTGCCAGCAGTTCAGGACAAGACTATGGCTACACCTTC

clone_size: few
j_call: TRBJ1-1
v_call: TRBV19
d_call: NA
cdr3_aa: CASSWGLPNTEAFF
cdr3_nt: TGTGCCAGTAGTTGGGGGCTCCCGAACACTGAAGCTTTCTTT

clone_size: NA
j_call: TRBJ1-1
v_call: TRBV2
d_call: NA
cdr3_aa: CASKRRGATEAFF
cdr3_nt: TGTGCCAGCAAAAGGCGGGGGGCCACTGAAGCTTTCTTT

clone_size: few
j_call: TRBJ1-2
v_call: TRBV11-2
d_call: TRBD1
cdr3_aa: CASSAGTGMGGYTF
cdr3_nt: TGTGCCAGCAGCGCCGGGACAGGGATGGGTGGCTACACCTTC

clone_size: few
j_call: TRBJ1-4
v_call: TRBV28
d_call: NA
cdr3_aa: CASSSTNEKLFF
cdr3_nt: TGTGCCAGCAGCTCAACTAATGAAAAACTGTTTTTT

clone_size: few
j_call: TRBJ2-5
v_call: TRBV6-5
d_call: TRBD2
cdr3_aa: CASSYVAGGETQYF
cdr3_nt: TGTGCCAGCAGTTATGTAGCGGGAGGAGAGACCCAGTACTTC

clone_size: NA
j_call: TRBJ2-2
v_call: TRBV6-1
d_call: NA
cdr3_aa: CASSEVLATRYGNTGELFF
cdr3_nt: TGTGCCAGCAGTGAAGTGCTAGCGACTCGATATGGGAACACCGGGGAGCTGTTTTTT

clone_size: NA
j_call: TRBJ1-2
v_call: TRBV18
d_call: TRBD1
cdr3_aa: CASSPGLTGDGYTF
cdr3_nt: TGTGCCAGCTCACCAGGTTTGACAGGGGATGGCTACACCTTC

clone_size: once
j_call: TRBJ2-3
v_call: TRBV5-6
d_call: NA
cdr3_aa: CASSLGGTFADTQYF
cdr3_nt: TGTGCCAGCAGCTTGGGTGGGACATTCGCAGATACGCAGTATTTT

clone_size: NA
j_call: TRBJ2-1
v_call: TRBV7-8
d_call: NA
cdr3_aa: CASSLRGTRTVTQSSYNEQFF
cdr3_nt: TGTGCCAGCAGCTTGCGAGGGACTCGCACCGTCACACAGAGCTCCTACAATGAGCAGTTCTTC

clone_size: once
j_call: TRBJ1-1
v_call: TRBV30
d_call: NA
cdr3_aa: CAWSLRGMGEAFF
cdr3_nt: TGTGCCTGGAGCCTCAGGGGAATGGGGGAAGCTTTCTTT

clone_size: NA
j_call: TRBJ2-6
v_call: TRBV15
d_call: TRBD2
cdr3_aa: CATSREAGGGANVLTF
cdr3_nt: TGTGCCACCAGCAGAGAAGCGGGAGGGGGGGCCAACGTCCTGACTTTC

clone_size: NA
j_call: TRBJ2-5
v_call: TRBV27
d_call: TRBD2
cdr3_aa: CASSGQRELGETQYF
cdr3_nt: TGTGCCAGCAGTGGCCAGCGGGAGCTAGGAGAGACCCAGTACTTC

clone_size: NA
j_call: TRBJ2-5
v_call: TRBV7-9
d_call: NA
cdr3_aa: CSSSSGTYPARETQYF
cdr3_nt: TGTTCCAGCAGCTCTGGGACATACCCTGCAAGGGAGACCCAGTACTTC

clone_size: NA
j_call: TRBJ2-3
v_call: TRBV27
d_call: TRBD2
cdr3_aa: CASRGLAGRSTDTQYF
cdr3_nt: TGTGCCAGCAGAGGACTAGCGGGAAGGAGCACAGATACGCAGTATTTT

clone_size: few
j_call: TRBJ2-3
v_call: TRBV5-1
d_call: NA
cdr3_aa: CASSRLQGAQYF
cdr3_nt: TGCGCCAGCAGCCGGCTTCAGGGTGCGCAGTATTTT

clone_size: NA
j_call: TRBJ2-1
v_call: TRBV19
d_call: TRBD2
cdr3_aa: CASSWMAGVTNEQFF
cdr3_nt: TGTGCCAGTAGCTGGATGGCGGGAGTCACCAATGAGCAGTTCTTC

clone_size: NA
j_call: TRBJ1-6
v_call: TRBV2
d_call: NA
cdr3_aa: CASSGIASPLHF
cdr3_nt: TGTGCCAGCAGTGGAATAGCATCACCCCTCCACTTT

clone_size: once
j_call: TRBJ1-5
v_call: TRBV6-6
d_call: NA
cdr3_aa: CASSYSIGGGGQPQHF
cdr3_nt: TGTGCCAGCAGTTACTCGATTGGGGGGGGCGGTCAGCCCCAGCATTTT

clone_size: NA
j_call: TRBJ2-5
v_call: TRBV7-9
d_call: NA
cdr3_aa: CASSSRNVVGAGETQYF
cdr3_nt: TGTGCCAGCAGCTCCCGTAACGTGGTGGGAGCGGGAGAGACCCAGTACTTC

clone_size: few
j_call: TRBJ2-6
v_call: TRBV7-9
d_call: NA
cdr3_aa: CASSLAFTGANVLTF
cdr3_nt: TGTGCCAGCAGCTTAGCGTTTACTGGGGCCAACGTCCTGACTTTC

clone_size: few
j_call: TRBJ2-1
v_call: TRBV7-3
d_call: TRBD2
cdr3_aa: CASGAGGGYEQFF
cdr3_nt: TGTGCCAGCGGAGCGGGAGGTGGCTATGAGCAGTTCTTC

clone_size: NA
j_call: TRBJ1-1
v_call: TRBV19
d_call: NA
cdr3_aa: CASSMAFQGEAFF
cdr3_nt: TGTGCCAGTAGTATGGCATTTCAGGGTGAAGCTTTCTTT

clone_size: few
j_call: TRBJ2-1
v_call: TRBV15
d_call: TRBD2
cdr3_aa: CATSRDRLAVNNEQFF
cdr3_nt: TGTGCCACCAGCAGAGATCGACTAGCGGTCAACAATGAGCAGTTCTTC

clone_size: few
j_call: TRBJ2-3
v_call: TRBV5-4
d_call: TRBD2
cdr3_aa: CASSFGVSGLTDTQYF
cdr3_nt: TGTGCCAGCAGCTTCGGTGTTAGCGGGCTCACAGATACGCAGTATTTT